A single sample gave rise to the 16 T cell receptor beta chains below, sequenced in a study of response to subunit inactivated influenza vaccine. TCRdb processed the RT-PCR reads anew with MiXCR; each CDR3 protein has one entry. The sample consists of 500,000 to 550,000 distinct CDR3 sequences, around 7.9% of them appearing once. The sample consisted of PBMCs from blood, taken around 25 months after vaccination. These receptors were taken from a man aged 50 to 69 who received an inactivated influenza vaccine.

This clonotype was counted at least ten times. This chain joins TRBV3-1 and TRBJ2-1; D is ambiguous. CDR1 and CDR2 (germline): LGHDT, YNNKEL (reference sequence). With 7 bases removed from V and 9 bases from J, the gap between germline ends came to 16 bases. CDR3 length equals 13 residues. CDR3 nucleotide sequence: TGTGCCAGCACTCCGGGTCGGTCCGGTGAGCAGTTCTTC. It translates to CASTPGRSGEQFF.

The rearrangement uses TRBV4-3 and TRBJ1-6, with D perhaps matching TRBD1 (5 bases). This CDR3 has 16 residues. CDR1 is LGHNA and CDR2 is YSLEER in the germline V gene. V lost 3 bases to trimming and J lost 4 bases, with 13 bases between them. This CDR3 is CASSHRTGTYNSPLHF. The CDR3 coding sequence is TGCGCCAGCAGCCATAGGACCGGGACTTATAATTCACCCCTCCACTTT.

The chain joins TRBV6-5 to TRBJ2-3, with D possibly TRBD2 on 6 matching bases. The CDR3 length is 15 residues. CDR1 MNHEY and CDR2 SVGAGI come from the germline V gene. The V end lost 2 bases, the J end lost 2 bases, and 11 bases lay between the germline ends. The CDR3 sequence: CASSYVLATTDTQYF. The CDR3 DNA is TGTGCCAGCAGTTACGTCCTAGCGACCACAGATACGCAGTATTTT.

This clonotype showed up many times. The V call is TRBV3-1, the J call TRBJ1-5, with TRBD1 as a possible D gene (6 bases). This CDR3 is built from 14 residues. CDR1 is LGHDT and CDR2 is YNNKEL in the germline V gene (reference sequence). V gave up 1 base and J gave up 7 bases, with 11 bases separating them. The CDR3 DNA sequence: TGTGCCAGCAGCCAAGTGGGGGCCGGGCAGCCCCAGCATTTT. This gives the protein CASSQVGAGQPQHF.

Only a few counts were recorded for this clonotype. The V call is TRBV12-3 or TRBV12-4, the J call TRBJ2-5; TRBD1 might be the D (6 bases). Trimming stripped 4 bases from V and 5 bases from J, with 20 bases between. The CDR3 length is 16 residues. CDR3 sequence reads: CASSSPLNTGLETQYF. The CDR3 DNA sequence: TGTGCCAGCAGTTCCCCCCTAAACACAGGGCTGGAGACCCAGTACTTC.

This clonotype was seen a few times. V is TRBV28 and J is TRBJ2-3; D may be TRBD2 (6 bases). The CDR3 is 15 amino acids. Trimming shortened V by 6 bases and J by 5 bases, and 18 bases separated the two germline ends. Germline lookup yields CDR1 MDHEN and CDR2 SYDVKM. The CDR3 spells CASSSFGRSRDTQYF. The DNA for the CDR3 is TGTGCCAGCAGCTCTTTCGGGAGAAGTAGAGATACGCAGTATTTT.

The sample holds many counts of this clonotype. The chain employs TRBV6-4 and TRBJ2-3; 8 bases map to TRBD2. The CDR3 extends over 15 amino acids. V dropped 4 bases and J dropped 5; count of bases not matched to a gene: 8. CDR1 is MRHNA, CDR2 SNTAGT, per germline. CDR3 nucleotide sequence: TGTGCCAGCAGTGGGGTAGCGGGAAAAGAAGATACGCAGTATTTT. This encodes CASSGVAGKEDTQYF.

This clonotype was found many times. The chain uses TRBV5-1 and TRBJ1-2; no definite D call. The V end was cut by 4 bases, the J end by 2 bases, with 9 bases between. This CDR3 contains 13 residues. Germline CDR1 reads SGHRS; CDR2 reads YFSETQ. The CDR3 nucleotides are TGCGCCAGCAGCCCTGCTGGAAACTATGGCTACACCTTC. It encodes CASSPAGNYGYTF.

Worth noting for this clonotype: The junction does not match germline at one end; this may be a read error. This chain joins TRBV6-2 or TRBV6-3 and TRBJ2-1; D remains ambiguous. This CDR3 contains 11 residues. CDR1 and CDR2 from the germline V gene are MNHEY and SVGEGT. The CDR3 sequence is CASSNSIEQFF. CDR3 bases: TGTGCCAGCAGTAACTCCATTGAGCAGTTCTTC.

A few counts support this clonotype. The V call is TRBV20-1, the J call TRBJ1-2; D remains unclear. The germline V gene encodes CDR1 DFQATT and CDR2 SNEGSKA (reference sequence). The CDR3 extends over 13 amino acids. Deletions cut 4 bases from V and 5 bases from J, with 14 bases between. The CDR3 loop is CSAKRRQDYGYTF. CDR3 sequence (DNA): TGCAGTGCTAAGAGGCGGCAAGATTATGGCTACACCTTC.

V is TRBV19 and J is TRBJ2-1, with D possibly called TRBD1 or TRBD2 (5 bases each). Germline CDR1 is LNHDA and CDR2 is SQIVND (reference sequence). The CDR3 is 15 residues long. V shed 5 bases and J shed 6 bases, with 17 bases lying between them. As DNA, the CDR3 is TGTGCCAGTAGTCCACCGGGACGACACCTCAATGAGCAGTTCTTC. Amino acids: CASSPPGRHLNEQFF.

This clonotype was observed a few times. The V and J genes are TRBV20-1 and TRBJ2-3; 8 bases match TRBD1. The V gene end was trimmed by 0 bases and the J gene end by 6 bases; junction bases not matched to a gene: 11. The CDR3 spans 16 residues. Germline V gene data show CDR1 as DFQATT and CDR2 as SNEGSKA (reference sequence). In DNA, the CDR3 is TGCAGTGCTAGAGACACCGGGACAGGCTGGGGTGATACGCAGTATTTT. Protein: CSARDTGTGWGDTQYF.

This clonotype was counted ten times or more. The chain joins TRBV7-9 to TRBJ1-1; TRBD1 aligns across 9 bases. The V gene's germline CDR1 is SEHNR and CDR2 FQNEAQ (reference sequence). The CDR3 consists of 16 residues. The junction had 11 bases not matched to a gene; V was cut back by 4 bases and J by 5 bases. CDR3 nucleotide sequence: TGTGCCAGCAGCTCCGGACAGGGGACGGCAAGTACTGAAGCTTTCTTT. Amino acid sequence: CASSSGQGTASTEAFF.

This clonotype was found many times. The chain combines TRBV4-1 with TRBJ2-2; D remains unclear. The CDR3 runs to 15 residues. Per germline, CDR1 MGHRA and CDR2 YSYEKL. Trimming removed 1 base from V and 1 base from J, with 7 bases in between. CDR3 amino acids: CASSQVSENTGELFF. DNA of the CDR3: TGCGCCAGCAGCCAAGTATCAGAGAACACCGGGGAGCTGTTTTTT.

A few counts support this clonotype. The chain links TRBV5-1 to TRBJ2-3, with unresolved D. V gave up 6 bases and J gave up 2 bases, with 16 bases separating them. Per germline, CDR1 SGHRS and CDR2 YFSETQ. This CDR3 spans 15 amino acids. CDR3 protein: CASTPATTLTDTQYF. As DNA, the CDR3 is TGCGCCAGCACCCCGGCTACGACCCTCACAGATACGCAGTATTTT. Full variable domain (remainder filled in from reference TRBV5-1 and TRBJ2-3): KAGVTQTPRYLIKTRGQQVTLSCSPISGHRSVSWYQQTPGQGLQFLFEYFSETQRNKGNFPGRFSGRQFSNSRSEMNVSTLELGDSALYLCASTPATTLTDTQYFGPGTRLTVL.

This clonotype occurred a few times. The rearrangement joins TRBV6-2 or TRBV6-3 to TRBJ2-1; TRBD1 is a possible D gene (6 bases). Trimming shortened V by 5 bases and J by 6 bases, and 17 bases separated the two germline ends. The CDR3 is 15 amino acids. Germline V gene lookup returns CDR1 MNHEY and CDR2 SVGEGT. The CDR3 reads CASSQTGLPSNEQFF. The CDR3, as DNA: TGTGCCAGCAGTCAAACAGGGTTGCCCTCCAATGAGCAGTTCTTC.